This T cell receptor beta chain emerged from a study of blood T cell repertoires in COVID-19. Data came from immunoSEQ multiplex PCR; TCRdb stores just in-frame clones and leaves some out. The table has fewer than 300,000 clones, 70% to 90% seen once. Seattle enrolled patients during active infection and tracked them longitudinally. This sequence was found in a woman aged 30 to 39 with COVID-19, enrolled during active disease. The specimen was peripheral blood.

Written as DNA, the CDR3 is TGTGCCAGTAGTATAGATTCAGGACTTGAAAATACGCAGTATTTT. It is translated as CASSIDSGLENTQYF. J is TRBJ2-3 and V is TRBV19; TRBD2 is a possible D gene (5 bases). The V gene's germline CDR1 is LNHDA and CDR2 SQIVND (reference sequence). The CDR3 sequence is 15 residues long. V lost 0 bases to trimming and J lost 7 bases, with 14 bases between them.